In its sample, the clone carrying this T cell receptor (beta chain) was seen a few times. Its specificity is unknown. The data are from a study of T-cell reconstitution after alpha-beta-depleted transplantation in children. Study-wide findings and caveats: The high TCRbeta diversity at day 60 in some patients came from surviving recipient T cells and thymic progenitors. It was newly produced T cells that mostly accounted for T-cell counts and diversity one year after transplant. Roughly two months post-transplant, alpha-beta T cells reportedly originated from several hundred graft clones that had expanded.

TCRbeta library preparation incorporated unique molecular identifiers. TCRdb re-called the PCR reads through MiXCR, storing one row per CDR3 protein. The repertoire consists of around 490,000 distinct CDR3 sequences, with over 9.5% occurring once and the leading ten covering around 15%. This sequence originates from a female patient aged 2 to 10 who had a stem cell transplant for aplastic anemia, so the T cells may come from the graft donor. Sequencing used PBMCs, mostly from graft donor cells, obtained 180 days after TCRalphabeta/CD19-depleted stem cell transplant.

CDR3: CSVVATSSYEQYF. The CDR3 DNA sequence: TGCAGTGTGGTCGCTACAAGCTCCTACGAGCAGTACTTC. The rearrangement links TRBV20-1 to TRBJ2-7; D remains ambiguous. Germline V gene lookup returns CDR1 DFQATT and CDR2 SNEGSKA (reference sequence). V lost 7 bases and J lost 0, with 13 bases in between. The CDR3 has 13 residues.